This T cell receptor (beta chain) was sequenced during a study of T-cell reconstitution after alpha-beta-depleted transplantation in children. Preparation of the TCRbeta library used unique molecular identifiers. TCRdb independently ran MiXCR on the PCR reads; one entry per CDR3 protein. The profile covers fewer than 350,000 distinct CDR3 sequences, with about 9.5% appearing a single time and about 8% taken by the ten largest. There are many counts of this clonotype. This sequence originates from a boy less than two years old with acute myeloid leukemia, due to receive a stem cell transplant. This material consisted of PBMCs, taken before TCRalphabeta/CD19-depleted stem cell transplant.

CDR3 sequence reads: CASSLDPDYSEQYF. The CDR3 DNA is TGCGCCAGCAGCTTGGATCCTGACTATTCCGAGCAGTACTTC. The chain has TRBV5-1 and TRBJ2-7; D is possibly TRBD2 (5 bases). The germline gives CDR1 SGHRS, CDR2 YFSETQ. The CDR3 contains 14 residues. V shed 0 bases and J shed 6 bases, with 13 bases lying between them.